This TCR beta chain was sequenced in a study of shared clonotypes between healthy human individuals (TCRdb year 2020). With regard to the full study: A couple of women and a few men aged 18 to 49 years were included in the cohort. For each donor, three plates each were used for CD4 naive and CD4 memory, two plates were used for CD8 naive, and one plate was used for CD8 memory. Leukapheresis yielded between about 0.85 and 9.5 billion PBMCs per donor. Libraries were prepared and TCR repertoires were sequenced by different laboratories using diverse techniques, in order to increase sequencing depth and limit assay-specific biases. Blood TCR repertoires of about 5 healthy adults were deeply sequenced to estimate repertoire size and the extent of clonotype sharing between individuals.

TCR CDR3 regions were amplified from genomic DNA by multiplex PCR using the deep immunoSEQ assay. For each cell subset, the extracted genomic DNA was distributed evenly across all wells of several immunoSEQ 96-well plates, and each plate served as one replicate. For sorted subsets, roughly 200 ng of genomic DNA, equivalent to some 33,000 T cell genomes, went into each replicate PCR. Purified libraries were quantified with a Qubit 3.0 fluorometer, sized on a Bioanalyzer 2100, and re-quantified with the KAPA Library Quantification kit. Every immunoSEQ 96-well plate was sequenced on a separate single-read 150-cycle Illumina NextSeq 550 flow cell. Concerning the study's data processing: The immunoSEQ output contained only junctional sequences without quality scores, so filtering could not match that applied to full-length reads. To assign V/J genes and CDR3, sequences were annotated using PyIR, a Python wrapper for IgBLAST v1.9, with IMGT germline references. Any read was removed if the V/J assignment was weak (E-value above 1e-6), the CDR3 was missing, or the read contained stop codons, out-of-frame junctions, or ambiguous translated residues. V3J clonotypes were defined by identical inferred V gene, J gene, and CDR3 amino acid sequence. To compute the percentage overlap between repertoires, the number of shared unique clonotypes was divided by the size of the smaller repertoire. Three approaches were used to assess repertoire richness: RTK rarefaction, the Chao1 estimator, and Recon v2.1 estimates of unobserved clonotypes. For all TCRbeta clonotypes obtained by the gDNA method from a few donors, generation probabilities were computed with OLGA. TCRdb holds this immuneACCESS table with in-frame rearrangements only. Some clones are missing; in checked studies, unresolved V genes explain under half, and the rest has no known cause. The V and J calls and clone size come from that table; D and trimming were worked out from the DNA. Within this sample are 2.3 million or so clones, with just over 90% of them counted one time only. About 0.39% of the sample lies in the top ten.

Details on this clone: Its antigen is unknown. The sample holds no much larger clone one base away, and base qualities are not on file.

V drops 0 bases and J drops 4 bases, leaving 16 bases in between. Looking up the germline V gene yields CDR1 SGDLS and CDR2 YYNGEE. Measured from the cysteine to the phenylalanine, the CDR3 is 16 residues long. The CDR3 DNA has 48 bases and is translated from base 1. The donors were healthy, HIV-negative adults with no recently reported acute infections or vaccinations. Every donor was a Caucasian adult residing in Nashville, Tennessee, USA. CD4+ T cells were enriched by magnetic negative selection, after which naive cells were positively selected on CD45RA and the negative fraction was taken as the memory subset. After blood collection by leukapheresis, PBMCs were isolated using Ficoll-Histopaque density gradient centrifugation and then cryopreserved in the vapor phase of liquid nitrogen. Analytical flow cytometry was used to check the purity and quantity of every magnetically sorted T cell population. Genomic DNA was isolated from every sorted fraction and measured by UV absorbance on a Nanodrop 2000c.

Here is what the overall study found, with its caveats: Only blood was sampled, and tissue TCR repertoires likely differ from those in blood. Pairwise subsampling indicated that sequencing depth was expected to affect the degree of clonotype sharing among donors. Compared with non-shared clonotypes, clonotypes shared by all four sorted-subset donors had higher generation probabilities. Across a few donors, 5% to 6% of naive CD4, roughly 3.8% of naive CD8, 2% to 2.5% of memory CD4, and about 0.4% of memory CD8 clonotypes were shared. Naive subsets generally had larger estimated clonotype richness than memory subsets. Because the study included a small number of donors, the genetic and exposure-history diversity represented was limited. Even with the large sequencing depth, rarefaction of the sorted-subset datasets indicated that sequencing was incomplete.

The chain was built from TRBV9 and TRBJ1-2, with the D gene call left open. Sequenced: naive CD4+ T cells from PBMCs. This specimen's cell subset or site label, per the study, means: CD45RA+ positively selected. The receptor's source is a man between 18 and 35 years old in good health. Some clones in this sample may be carry-over from other donors' samples. The sequenced DNA is TGTGCCAGCAGCGTAGAGGCCCGGCCTCCTCCCTATGGCTACACCTTC. This encodes CASSVEARPPPYGYTF.